This T cell receptor (beta chain) is drawn from a study of T cell repertoires in cytomegalovirus infection (dated by TCRdb to about 2019). Turning to the overall study: Alongside well-studied HLA-B-restricted epitopes, the peptide stimulations were aimed at recently identified HLA-C-restricted CMV epitopes, whose presentation resists viral immunomodulation. Donor HLA type was relevant to the analysis, as public TCR beta signatures indicated carriage of CMV infection together with the matching HLA type. Overall study results and their limits: In both this cohort and an independent roughly 350-donor cohort, the cumulative frequency of public TCR beta family members distinguished carriers of CMV infection plus the relevant HLA type. The ex vivo response was dominated by HLA-C-restricted CMV-specific TCR beta clonotypes, and the single most frequent clonotype in two of eight donors was supplied by these HLA-C-restricted clonotypes.

V was cut back by 4 bases and J by 7 bases, leaving a gap of 7 bases between them. CDR1 and CDR2 are read off the germline V gene as SQVTM and ANQGSEA. The CDR3 covers 10 residues, taking in both the cysteine and the phenylalanine. Of all the DNA, just the CDR3 is kept, 30 bases in frame from base 1. Instrument used: Illumina HiSeq 1500. The public reads were reanalyzed by TCRdb: fastp trimming at Q25, MiXCR alignment, in-frame beta chains only. Under each unique CDR3 protein, matching rows form one entry showing the most common genes and DNA. Counted in this sample were roughly 920,000 distinct CDR3 sequences; under 40% of them appeared once. 13% of the sample is held by the ten biggest clonotypes. The intended sense of this specimen's treatment or condition label: in vitro stimulation with specific CMV peptide epitopes to enrich CMV-specific T cells. A remark on this clonotype: Its antigen specificity is not known. Base qualities are not recorded, but no much larger clone differs from it by a single base.

The specimen comprised cultured CD8+ T cells from PBMCs, sampled from culture after CMV antigen stimulation. The receptor was isolated from a human donor in good health (CMV status not recorded). Some clones in this sample may be carry-over from other donors' samples. The sequence is built from TRBV29-1 and TRBJ1-1, with no confidently assigned D gene. The DNA reads as follows: TGCAGCGTTGTGGCCGTTGAAGCTTTCTTT. Translated, this is CSVVAVEAFF. This CDR3, with the reference TRBV29-1 and TRBJ1-1 proteins standing in past its ends, gives the full variable domain SAVISQKPSRDICQRGTSLTIQCQVDSQVTMMFWYRQQPGQSLTLIATANQGSEATYESGFVIDKFPISRPNLTFSTLTVSNMSPEDSSIYLCSVVAVEAFFGQGTRLTVV.